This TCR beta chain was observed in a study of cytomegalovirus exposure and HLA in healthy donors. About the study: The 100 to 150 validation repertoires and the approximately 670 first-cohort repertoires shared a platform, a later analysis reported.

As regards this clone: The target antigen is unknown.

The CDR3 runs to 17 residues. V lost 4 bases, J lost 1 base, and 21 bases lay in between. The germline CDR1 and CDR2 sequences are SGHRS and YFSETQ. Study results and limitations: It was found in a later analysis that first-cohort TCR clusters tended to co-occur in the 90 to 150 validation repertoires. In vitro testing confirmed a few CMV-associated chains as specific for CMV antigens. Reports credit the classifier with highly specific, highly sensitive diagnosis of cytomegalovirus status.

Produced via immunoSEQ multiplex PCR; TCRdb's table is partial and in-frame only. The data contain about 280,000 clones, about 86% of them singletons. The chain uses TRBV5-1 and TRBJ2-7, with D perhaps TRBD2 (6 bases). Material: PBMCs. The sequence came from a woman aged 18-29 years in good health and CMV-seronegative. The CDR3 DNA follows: TGCGCCAGCAGCATAAAAGGGACTTCTTTGACTTCCTACGAGCAGTACTTC. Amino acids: CASSIKGTSLTSYEQYF.